This T cell receptor beta chain was recorded in a study of T cell repertoires in cytomegalovirus infection. Across the study: HLA-B-restricted CMV epitopes that are well studied, plus recently identified HLA-C-restricted ones, were used by the study. Matching HLA type and CMV infection were both indicated by public TCR beta signatures.

V lost 3 bases, J lost 6 bases, and 8 bases stayed unmatched. Germline-derived CDR1 and CDR2 are DFQATT and SNEGSKA (reference sequence). This CDR3 has 15 amino acids. TCRdb independently ran MiXCR on the reads; one entry per CDR3 protein. Of some 800,000 distinct CDR3 sequences listed, under 35% were seen once; the top ten hold under 15%. This clonotype was seen a few times. Its antigen is undetermined. Study-wide findings and caveats: HLA-C-restricted CMV-specific TCR beta clonotypes prevailed in the ex vivo response.

The receptor's source is a human donor in good health (CMV status not recorded). Some clones in this sample may be carry-over from other donors' samples. The chain combines TRBV20-1 with TRBJ1-5; 10 positions match TRBD1. Source: cultured CD8+ T cells from PBMCs, taken from culture after CMV antigen stimulation. CDR3: CSASPGTGASQPQHF. In DNA form, the CDR3 reads TGCAGTGCTAGCCCCGGGACAGGGGCATCTCAGCCCCAGCATTTT.